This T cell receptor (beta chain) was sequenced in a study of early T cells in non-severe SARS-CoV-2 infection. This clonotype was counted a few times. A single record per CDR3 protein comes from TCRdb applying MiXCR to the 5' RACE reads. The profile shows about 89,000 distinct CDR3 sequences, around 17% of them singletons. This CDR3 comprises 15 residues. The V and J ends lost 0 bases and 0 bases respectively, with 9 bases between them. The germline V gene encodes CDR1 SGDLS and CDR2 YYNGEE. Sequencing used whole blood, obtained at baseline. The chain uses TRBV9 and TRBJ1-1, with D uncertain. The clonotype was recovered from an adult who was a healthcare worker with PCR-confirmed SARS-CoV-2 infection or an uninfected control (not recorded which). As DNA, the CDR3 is TGTGCCAGCAGCGTAGGCGAGTTCATGAACACTGAAGCTTTCTTT. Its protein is CASSVGEFMNTEAFF.